The 8 T cell receptor beta chains listed next were all sequenced from one sample in a study of shared clonotypes between healthy human individuals. Produced via immunoSEQ multiplex PCR; TCRdb's table is partial and in-frame only. The sample has some 2,400,000 clones; around 95% are singletons. Sequencing input: naive CD4+ T cells sorted from blood. Subset defined: CD45RA+ positively selected. The receptors were gathered from a man aged 18 to 30 in good health.

This clone was seen just once. The V gene is TRBV5-4, the J gene TRBJ2-5, with 9 bases aligning to TRBD2. The trim removed 1 base at V and 0 bases at J, leaving 10 bases unmatched. Germline V gives CDR1 SGHNT, CDR2 YYREEE (reference sequence). This CDR3 has 18 amino acids. In nucleotides, the CDR3 is TGTGCCAGCAGCTTGTCTGCGGGGGGGACGAAGTACCAAGAGACCCAGTACTTC. It translates to CASSLSAGGTKYQETQYF.

This clone was recorded only once. This chain connects TRBV7-2 to TRBJ2-7; D perhaps matches TRBD1 (6 bases). Deletions cut 7 bases from V and 2 bases from J, with 12 bases between. CDR1 and CDR2 from the germline V gene are SGHTA and FQGNSA. The CDR3 has 13 residues. The CDR3 region is CASNPTGTYEQYF. CDR3 in DNA: TGTGCCAGCAACCCGACAGGAACCTACGAGCAGTACTTC.

This clone was seen just once. The rearrangement uses TRBV5-1 and TRBJ2-3, with D unclear. This CDR3 region has 14 residues. The ends were cut back, 1 base at V and 1 base at J, with 7 bases in the middle. CDR1 is SGHRS, CDR2 YFSETQ, per germline. The CDR3 is CASSLTDGTDTQYF. CDR3 in DNA: TGCGCCAGCAGCTTGACGGACGGCACAGATACGCAGTATTTT.

The CDR3 here is CASSDPDGNQPQHF. The CDR3 DNA follows: TGTGCCAGCAGTGACCCGGACGGCAATCAGCCCCAGCATTTT. The rearrangement links TRBV6-1 to TRBJ1-5; D is undetermined. The CDR3 has 14 amino acids. V was pared by 3 bases and J by 2 bases, with 8 bases between. CDR1 and CDR2 from the germline V gene are MNHNS and SASEGT.

This chain uses TRBV10-3 with TRBJ2-3; D remains ambiguous. Trimming shortened V by 0 bases and J by 5 bases, and 21 bases separated the two germline ends. There are 18 residues in the CDR3. Germline V lookup: CDR1 ENHRY, CDR2 SYGVKD. This CDR3 reads CAISESHSWGPGGDTQYF. CDR3 nucleotide sequence: TGTGCCATCAGTGAGTCCCATTCGTGGGGTCCCGGTGGAGATACGCAGTATTTT.

The J gene is TRBJ2-3, the V gene TRBV7-9, with TRBD2 as a possible D gene (6 bases). This CDR3 region has 14 residues. Germline CDR1 reads SEHNR; CDR2 reads FQNEAQ (reference sequence). The V end lost 7 bases, the J end lost 1 base, and 12 bases lay between the germline ends. CDR3 in amino acids: CASTATGGTDTQYF. In nucleotides, the CDR3 is TGTGCCAGCACCGCTACGGGGGGCACAGATACGCAGTATTTT.

A single count supports this clone. This CDR3 is also generated by other DNA sequences in the sample. The chain employs TRBV6-1 and TRBJ1-1; 9 bases fit TRBD1. Germline CDR1 MNHNS, CDR2 SASEGT. With V trimmed by 5 bases and J by 1 base, 2 bases remained unmatched. The CDR3 is 14 amino acids. CDR3 coding DNA: TGTGCCAGCAGTCCACAGGGGGCGAACACTGAAGCTTTCTTT. It specifies CASSPQGANTEAFF.

The chain couples TRBV7-8 to TRBJ2-2; D is unresolved. The CDR3 covers 13 residues. Trimming took 5 bases from V and 3 from J, leaving 7 bases between them. Per the germline V gene, CDR1 is SGHVS and CDR2 is FQNEAQ. CDR3 in DNA: TGTGCCAGCAGCGTTACCGACACCGGGGAGCTGTTTTTT. This codes for CASSVTDTGELFF.